The sequence of this T cell receptor (beta chain) was determined in a study of OX40 agonist ivuxolimab in advanced cancers. Study results and caveats: Both blood CD4+ and CD8+ T cells showed clonal growth by week 6 at 0.1 to 3.0 mg/kg.

The data were produced by immunoSEQ multiplex PCR, yet TCRdb's version contains in-frame clones alone and is incomplete. The sample lists about 21,000 clones, about 87% seen once, with roughly 15% in the top ten. From germline, CDR1 is SQVTM and CDR2 ANQGSEA. V shed 0 bases and J 10 bases; nucleotides not matched to a gene: 4. The CDR3 extends over 13 amino acids. About this clone: Its antigen is still unknown.

The material sequenced was CD4+ or CD8+ T cells sorted from blood, taken in a trial of the OX40 agonist ivuxolimab. This receptor was taken from an adult with an advanced solid tumor such as melanoma, head and neck, liver or kidney cancer. V gene TRBV29-1 combines with J gene TRBJ2-1, with 9 bases lining up with TRBD2. CDR3 coding DNA: TGCAGCGTTGAAGAGGGACTAGCTGGAGAGCAGTTCTTC. Translating it yields CSVEEGLAGEQFF.